This T cell receptor (beta chain) was recovered during a study of T cells in women clearing cervical HPV infection. The overall study: Control women cleared a single incident HPV16 infection within 12 months. Cases' blood sampling followed lesion detection by median around 23 weeks (90 to 200).

MY09/MY11 PCR detected cervical HPV DNA; dot-blot assigned genotypes. On this clone itself: The CDR3 end lies 3 residues beyond the end of the read and is filled in from the germline J gene.

Libraries were prepared by immunoSEQ multiplex PCR; TCRdb keeps only in-frame clonotypes and omits some of them. This sample's table has 23,000 or so clones. The CDR3 length is 15 residues. The chain uses TRBV12-3 or TRBV12-4 and TRBJ2-3, with 11 bases fitting TRBD1. The clonotype was recovered from a woman aged 18 to 75 with a cervical HPV16 infection that either progressed to CIN3+ or cleared (not recorded which). What was sequenced was blood buffy coat. The CDR3 loop is CASSFVGQGEVTQYF. The sequenced part of the CDR3 DNA is TGTGCCAGCAGTTTTGTGGGACAGGGGGAGGTGACG.